Following are 11 T cell receptor beta chains from one sample sequenced in a study of T cells in Graves' hyperthyroidism and ophthalmopathy. Amplified regions were TCR beta CDR3 sequences from RNA transcripts. First-round RT-PCR targeting the TCR CDR3 was performed with the HTBI primer set. In TCRdb, the multiplex PCR reads were re-called with MiXCR into one record per CDR3 protein. This sample carries 300,000 to 450,000 distinct CDR3 sequences, about a sixth of them seen once, and the ten largest clones take about a quarter. The sequencing sample was made of blood. The receptors here all came from a woman aged 18-30 years with Graves' hyperthyroidism that later progressed to Graves' ophthalmopathy.

Notes on this clonotype: A single base separates this from a much larger clone, so it may be a read error. The chain couples TRBV3-1 to TRBJ2-1; D not certain. This CDR3 contains 14 residues. Trimming stripped 4 bases from V and 5 bases from J, with 12 bases between. CDR1 and CDR2 (germline): LGHDT, YNNKEL (reference sequence). CDR3 residues: CASSPYPTDNEQFF. CDR3 DNA: TGTGCCAGCAGCCCCTACCCAACAGACAATGAGCAGTTCTTC.

The chain couples TRBV7-2 to TRBJ2-7; perhaps TRBD2 as D (6 bases). This CDR3 is 15 amino acids long. Between the trimmed V and J ends, which lost 5 bases and 0 bases, there was a span of 14 bases. Germline CDR1 reads SGHTA; CDR2 reads FQGNSA. The CDR3 loop reads CASSRLADSSYEQYF. The CDR3 bases are TGTGCCAGCAGCCGATTAGCGGATTCCTCCTACGAGCAGTACTTC.

This clonotype was detected many times. The gene calls are TRBV2 and TRBJ2-3, with D possibly matching TRBD2 (6 bases). The CDR3 sequence is 14 residues long. Germline V CDR1 and CDR2: SNHLY, FYNNEI. The V end was cut by 5 bases, the J end by 1 base, with 10 bases between. The CDR3 coding sequence is TGTGCCAGCAGTAGGGACTCGGGCACAGATACGCAGTATTTT. As protein: CASSRDSGTDTQYF. The entire variable domain, with the rest obtained from reference TRBV2 and TRBJ2-3, is as follows: EPEVTQTPSHQVTQMGQEVILRCVPISNHLYFYWYRQILGQKVEFLVSFYNNEISEKSEIFDDQFSVERPDGSNFTLKIRSTKLEDSAMYFCASSRDSGTDTQYFGPGTRLTVL.

The chain links TRBV7-2 to TRBJ2-5; D is possibly TRBD1 (6 bases). The CDR3 covers 15 residues. Germline V lookup: CDR1 SGHTA, CDR2 FQGNSA. Trimming shortened V by 3 bases and J by 4 bases, and 15 bases separated the two germline ends. CDR3 residues: CASSFRGRLLETQYF. The CDR3 DNA reads TGTGCCAGCAGCTTCAGGGGCCGGTTATTAGAGACCCAGTACTTC.

Note on this clonotype: Since a much larger clone is just one base distant, this may be a read error. This sequence joins TRBV3-1 and TRBJ2-1; 13 bases agree with TRBD2. The CDR3 runs to 19 residues. Losses at the gene ends were 5 bases for V and 2 bases for J; bases not matched to a gene: 12. Germline values: CDR1 LGHDT, CDR2 YNNKEL (reference sequence). This CDR3 is CASSEAWTSGSYAYNEQFF. CDR3 bases: TGTGCCAGCAGCGAAGCCTGGACTAGCGGGAGTTACGCCTACAATGAGCAGTTCTTC.

This clonotype has ten or more counts. The chain combines TRBV2 with TRBJ2-7; either TRBD1 or TRBD2 may fit D (5 bases each). Trimming pared 7 bases from V and 3 bases from J, leaving 16 bases between. CDR1 SNHLY and CDR2 FYNNEI come from the germline V gene. The CDR3 totals 14 residues. The CDR3 DNA is TGTGCCAGCAATTCCGGGACCCTTCTCTACGAGCAGTACTTC. This gives the protein CASNSGTLLYEQYF.

The table lists this clonotype with many counts. This chain links TRBV5-5 with TRBJ2-7; 7 bases are shared with TRBD1. This CDR3 region has 14 residues. Germline assignment: CDR1 SGHKS and CDR2 YYEKEE (reference sequence). V was pared by 0 bases and J by 7 bases, with 7 bases of the junction left unmatched. The CDR3 DNA reads as TGTGCCAGCAGCTTGGTTCAGGGACAGTGGGAGCAGTACTTC. Amino acids: CASSLVQGQWEQYF.

This clonotype was counted between two and nine times. V and J are TRBV15 and TRBJ2-3; D possibly corresponds to TRBD1 (6 bases). Trimming took off 0 bases at V and 1 base at J, with 11 bases between the two ends. CDR1 is LNHNV, CDR2 YYDKDF, per germline (reference sequence). The CDR3 runs to 16 residues. This CDR3 is CATSRDGDTRTDTQYF. The CDR3 nucleotides read TGTGCCACCAGCAGAGATGGGGACACCCGCACAGATACGCAGTATTTT.

This clonotype has ten or more counts. V and J are TRBV28 and TRBJ2-2; 7 bases align to TRBD1. Per the germline V gene, CDR1 is MDHEN and CDR2 is SYDVKM. After removal of 5 bases from V and 7 bases from J, the junction contained 10 bases not matched to a gene. CDR3 length equals 15 residues. CDR3 sequence reads: CASSPGGRHDGELFF. The CDR3 nucleotides read TGTGCCAGCAGTCCAGGGGGAAGGCATGACGGGGAGCTGTTTTTT.

The chain recombines TRBV29-1 with TRBJ2-1, with 12 bases matching TRBD2. V lost 2 bases, J lost 6 bases, and 8 bases stayed unmatched. The CDR3 contains 16 residues. Germline V gene lookup returns CDR1 SQVTM and CDR2 ANQGSEA. The CDR3 loop reads CSVEPFLGLAGNEQFF. CDR3 bases: TGCAGCGTTGAACCTTTCTTGGGACTAGCGGGCAATGAGCAGTTCTTC.

This clonotype was counted many times. The chain is built from TRBV28 and TRBJ2-4; D may be TRBD2 (6 bases). This CDR3 spans 14 amino acids. Germline CDR1 is MDHEN and CDR2 is SYDVKM. V was shortened by 6 bases and J by 8 bases, with 17 bases between the two germline ends. The CDR3 sequence: CASSPGLLRDIQYF. The CDR3 DNA is TGTGCCAGCAGCCCCGGACTACTCCGGGACATTCAGTACTTC. The full variable domain, completed using reference TRBV28 and TRBJ2-4, is DVKVTQSSRYLVKRTGEKVFLECVQDMDHENMFWYRQDPGLGLRLIYFSYDVKMKEKGDIPEGYSVSREKKERFSLILESASTNQTSMYLCASSPGLLRDIQYFGAGTRLSVL.